One TCR beta chain is described in this entry. Its antigen is undetermined. The sample originates from a study of cytotoxic CD8 clonotypes in ibrutinib-treated CLL. Study background: IGHV unmutated 17 to 18; relapsed/refractory about a dozen; treatment-naive approximately 16. General observations from the study: Baseline clonality, higher than in age-matched healthy donors, tracked circulating CD8+ T-cell counts.

Clones were sequenced by immunoSEQ multiplex PCR, and TCRdb holds only the in-frame ones, with some missing. The sample consists of about 35,000 clones, over 70% of them appearing once. CDR3 length: 17 amino acids. Trimming took 1 base from V and 3 from J; bases not matched to a gene: 8. Germline CDR1 and CDR2: MGHRA and YSYEKL. The source of this sequence is a human donor with chronic lymphocytic leukemia. The material sequenced was PBMCs, taken at disease progression, from a patient treated with ibrutinib. The genes are TRBV4-1 and TRBJ2-3; 9 nucleotides align to TRBD1. This chain's CDR3 is CASSQGHGTGPTDTQYF. The CDR3, as DNA: TGCGCCAGCAGCCAAGGGCATGGGACAGGGCCAACAGATACGCAGTATTTT.